The clone carrying this T cell receptor beta chain was seen a few times. This entry comes from a study of blood T cell repertoires in COVID-19. Study details: The origin of the acute and convalescent COVID-19 samples was the United States, Italy and Spain. Sources were T cells, B-cell-depleted T cells, or PBMCs; the material itself was cDNA or gDNA.

Per the authors' pipeline: Researchers report that nucleated cell counts were estimated from reference gene primer amplification. The method was immunoSEQ multiplex PCR; TCRdb's version includes in-frame clones alone and lacks a portion of them. V, J and clone size are taken as reported in that table, and D and trimming were inferred from the DNA itself. The sample yields roughly 200,000 clones, about 88% seen once. The receptor's source is a man in his sixties or seventies with acute or convalescent COVID-19. Specimen: peripheral blood.

CDR3 in amino acids: CAISDFRGDYGYTF. The CDR3 coding sequence is TGTGCCATCAGTGATTTCAGGGGTGACTATGGCTACACCTTC. The V and J genes are TRBV10-3 and TRBJ1-2; possibly TRBD1 for D (6 bases). This CDR3 is 14 amino acids long. Germline CDR1 and CDR2: ENHRY and SYGVKD. V lost 3 bases, J lost 3 bases, and 11 bases lay in between.